The entry that follows covers one T cell receptor beta chain sequence. What it binds is unknown. The sample is drawn from a study of CD8+ T cells in alopecia areata. Study results and caveats: Lesional tissue from the scalp (especially in alopecia totalis/universalis) showed higher clonality than normal scalp. While tofacitinib was given, many expanded lesional clones persisted in scalp and blood. Resident alphabeta T-cell populations of normal skin are likewise subject to sequencing in scalp samples.

As to treatment: oral pan-JAK inhibitor, 5-10 mg twice daily. Patients with alopecia areata provided lesional scalp punch biopsies as well as peripheral blood. Extracted RNA was reverse transcribed into cDNA, the sequencing template. TCRdb keeps only in-frame clones here, not all; method: immunoSEQ multiplex PCR. The sample has fewer than 110,000 clones, around 60% seen once. The material sequenced was CD8+ T cells sorted from blood, taken at approximately week 60, from a patient treated with tofacitinib. The receptor's source is a human donor with alopecia areata.

The CDR3 sequence is CASSSSGLRNTQYF. The CDR3 nucleotides are TGTGCCAGCAGCTCGTCGGGACTAAGGAATACGCAGTATTTT. The chain couples TRBV13 to TRBJ2-3; 7 bases agree with TRBD2. This CDR3 comprises 14 residues. Losses at the gene ends were 4 bases for V and 7 bases for J; bases not matched to a gene: 8. Germline assignment: CDR1 PRHDT and CDR2 FYEKMQ (reference sequence).